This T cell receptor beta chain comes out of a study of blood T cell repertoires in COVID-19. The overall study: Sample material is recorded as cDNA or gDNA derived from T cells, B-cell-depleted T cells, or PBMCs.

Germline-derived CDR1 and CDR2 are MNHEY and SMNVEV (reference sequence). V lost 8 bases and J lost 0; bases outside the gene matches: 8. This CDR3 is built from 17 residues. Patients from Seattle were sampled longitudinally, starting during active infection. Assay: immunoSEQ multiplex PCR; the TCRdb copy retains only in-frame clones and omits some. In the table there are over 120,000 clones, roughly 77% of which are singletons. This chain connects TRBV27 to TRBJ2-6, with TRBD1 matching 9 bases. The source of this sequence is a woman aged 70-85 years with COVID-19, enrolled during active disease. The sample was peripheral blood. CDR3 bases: TGTGCCAGCGGCCGACAGGGGGTATCCTCTGGGGCCAACGTCCTGACTTTC. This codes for CASGRQGVSSGANVLTF.